This T cell receptor beta chain was retrieved from a study of Ad26.COV2.S vaccination and SARS-CoV-2 variants. For the study at large: Donor got 5x10^10 or 1x10^11 viral particles of Ad26.COV2.S.

TCRdb keeps only in-frame clones here, not all; method: immunoSEQ multiplex PCR. The sample has roughly 320,000 clones; about 86% are singletons. Remarks on this clone: Antigen: not known.

Study-wide results and limits: Measurements of TCR breadth and depth may have given underestimates of the total T cell responses. Vaccine recipients and placebo recipients showed similar non-spike TCR breadth.

Regarding treatment: about 20 received Ad26.COV2.S at low or high dose, single or two shots; roughly five received placebo; per-sample allocation not given. The samples date from day 63 after the first vaccine or placebo injection. What was given as vaccine was an Ad26 vector encoding Wuhan-strain SARS-CoV-2 spike. Trimming cost V 4 bases and J 2 bases, with 11 bases left between them. This CDR3 is 14 amino acids long. Germline V gene sequence: CDR1 MNHEY, CDR2 SVGEGT. This sample comprised peripheral blood, obtained in a trial of Ad26.COV2.S vaccine versus placebo. The chain is built from TRBV6-2 or TRBV6-3 and TRBJ1-2; no reliable D call. The TCR originated in a person between 18 and 65 years old who received the Ad26.COV2.S COVID-19 vaccine or a placebo. CDR3 nucleotides: TGTGCCAGCAGTTCGCGGGGATTAAACTATGGCTACACCTTC. Protein product: CASSSRGLNYGYTF.